Shown below are 31 T cell receptor beta chains from a single sample sequenced in a study of read filtering for tumor transcriptome and immune sequencing. Molecular barcoded adaptors covering alpha/delta and beta/gamma chains were used on about 390 ng RNA. TCRdb used MiXCR to reprocess the reads, holding one entry per CDR3 protein. The sample has around 140,000 distinct CDR3 sequences; around 14% are singletons. The material sequenced was a population of CD138-negative cells sorted from bone marrow. All receptors derive from a donor aged 40 or over with multiple myeloma.

This clonotype has at least ten counts. The chain uses TRBV6-1 and TRBJ2-5, with 10 nucleotides matching TRBD2. Per germline, CDR1 MNHNS and CDR2 SASEGT. The CDR3 covers 17 residues. The junction had 11 bases not matched to a gene; V was cut back by 1 base and J by 6 bases. The CDR3 nucleotides are TGTGCCAGCAGTGAAGTGCTGAGGACTAGCGGTGCGAAGACCCAGTACTTC. Translated, it gives CASSEVLRTSGAKTQYF.

This clonotype appeared many times. The chain joins TRBV29-1 to TRBJ1-2, with a possible D match to TRBD1 (6 bases). Trimming shortened V by 0 bases and J by 2 bases, and 10 bases separated the two germline ends. The CDR3 spans 14 residues. Germline values: CDR1 SQVTM, CDR2 ANQGSEA. As DNA, the CDR3 is TGCAGCGTTGAAGACTGGGACACCAACTATGGCTACACCTTC. Its translation: CSVEDWDTNYGYTF.

At least ten counts were recorded for this clonotype. The V and J genes are TRBV29-1 and TRBJ2-2; D gene unclear. Germline V lookup: CDR1 SQVTM, CDR2 ANQGSEA. The CDR3 loop spans 12 amino acids. Trimming removed 6 bases from V and 2 bases from J, with 7 bases in between. In DNA form, the CDR3 reads TGCAGCGTCGACTCAAACACCGGGGAGCTGTTTTTT. Amino acids: CSVDSNTGELFF.

The V gene is TRBV5-1, the J gene TRBJ1-1; D remains unclear. Germline values: CDR1 SGHRS, CDR2 YFSETQ. Trimming cost V 2 bases and J 6 bases, with 20 bases left between them. CDR3 length: 16 amino acids. The CDR3 loop reads CASSLTGPGEMAEAFF. CDR3 coding DNA: TGCGCCAGCAGCTTAACCGGGCCCGGTGAGATGGCTGAAGCTTTCTTT.

The rearrangement uses TRBV5-8 and TRBJ2-1; either TRBD1 or TRBD2 may supply D (7 bases each). The V end lost 4 bases, the J end lost 6 bases, and 17 bases lay between the germline ends. CDR3 length: 15 residues. CDR1 SGHTS and CDR2 YDEGEE come from the germline V gene. The CDR3 sequence is CASSISREGANEQFF. CDR3 nucleotide sequence: TGTGCCAGCAGCATTAGCAGGGAGGGGGCCAATGAGCAGTTCTTC.

This clonotype was counted at least ten times. This chain uses TRBV10-3 with TRBJ2-7, with D possibly TRBD1 on 5 matching bases. Trimming left V 1 base short and J 2 bases short, with 18 bases between. The germline V gene has CDR1 ENHRY and CDR2 SYGVKD. CDR3 length equals 17 residues. In DNA, the CDR3 is TGTGCCATCAGTGAGTTTGGTTGGTCAGGGTTTCCCTACGAGCAGTACTTC. Translating it yields CAISEFGWSGFPYEQYF.

This clonotype was found many times. The V gene is TRBV19, the J gene TRBJ1-5; a weak D match, TRBD1 (5 bases). The ends were cut back, 4 bases at V and 0 bases at J, with 13 bases in the middle. From germline, CDR1 is LNHDA and CDR2 SQIVND (reference sequence). This CDR3 region has 16 residues. The CDR3, as DNA: TGTGCCAGTAGTAGGGGACGCGGGTATAGCAATCAGCCCCAGCATTTT. Its protein product is CASSRGRGYSNQPQHF.

This clonotype was seen more than once but under ten times. A much larger clonotype is one base distant, so this may be a read error. V usage is TRBV20-1 and J usage is TRBJ2-1, with 11 bases that match TRBD2. Looked up from germline, CDR1 is DFQATT and CDR2 is SNEGSKA (reference sequence). The CDR3 runs 14 residues. The CDR3 reads CSAEGLAGPNVQFF. DNA for the CDR3: TGCAGTGCCGAAGGACTAGCGGGCCCAAATGTGCAGTTCTTC.

This clonotype has ten or more counts. This sequence joins TRBV11-2 and TRBJ2-3; D is unresolved. Germline loops: CDR1 SGHAT, CDR2 FQNNGV. CDR3 length: 14 amino acids. The V end was cut by 4 bases, the J end by 0 bases, with 8 bases between. Here the CDR3 reads CASSSDGSTDTQYF. The CDR3, as DNA: TGTGCCAGCAGCTCTGACGGGAGCACAGATACGCAGTATTTT. Complete variable domain (other parts from reference TRBV11-2 and TRBJ2-3): EAGVAQSPRYKIIEKRQSVAFWCNPISGHATLYWYQQILGQGPKLLIQFQNNGVVDDSQLPKDRFSAERLKGVDSTLKIQPAKLEDSAVYLCASSSDGSTDTQYFGPGTRLTVL.

In this sample, this clonotype turned up a few times. This rearrangement joins TRBV27 to TRBJ2-6; either TRBD1 or TRBD2 may fit D (7 bases each). Germline V CDR1 and CDR2: MNHEY, SMNVEV (reference sequence). V gave up 2 bases and J gave up 0 bases, with 14 bases separating them. This CDR3 spans 18 amino acids. In DNA form, the CDR3 reads TGTGCCAGCAGTTTAAATCAGGGGGGGAACTCTGGGGCCAACGTCCTGACTTTC. It yields the protein CASSLNQGGNSGANVLTF.

This clonotype was picked up many times. This chain uses TRBV11-2 with TRBJ2-5; no clear D. This CDR3 contains 13 residues. Looked up from germline, CDR1 is SGHAT and CDR2 is FQNNGV. With 2 bases removed from V and 1 base from J, the gap between germline ends came to 5 bases. Here the CDR3 DNA reads TGTGCCAGCAGCTTACTGGGCCAAGAGACCCAGTACTTC. It translates to CASSLLGQETQYF.

At least ten counts were recorded for this clonotype. The V and J genes are TRBV5-1 and TRBJ2-7, with TRBD2 identical over 7 bases. The germline CDR1 and CDR2 sequences are SGHRS and YFSETQ. The V segment lost 5 bases and the J segment 2 bases; nucleotides outside the gene matches: 7. The CDR3 has 14 amino acids. CDR3 nucleotide sequence: TGCGCCAGCAGGCCAAGGGACTACACCTACGAGCAGTACTTC. This translates into CASRPRDYTYEQYF. The entire variable domain, with the rest obtained from reference TRBV5-1 and TRBJ2-7, is as follows: KAGVTQTPRYLIKTRGQQVTLSCSPISGHRSVSWYQQTPGQGLQFLFEYFSETQRNKGNFPGRFSGRQFSNSRSEMNVSTLELGDSALYLCASRPRDYTYEQYFGPGTRLTVT.

This clonotype has a count of ten or more. The chain carries TRBV7-2 and TRBJ1-1; no firm D call. V lost 2 bases, J lost 2 bases, and 3 bases lay in between. Germline lookup yields CDR1 SGHTA and CDR2 FQGNSA. The CDR3 has 12 amino acids. CDR3 sequence (DNA): TGTGCCAGCAGCTTACATAACACTGAAGCTTTCTTT. Its translation is CASSLHNTEAFF. The variable domain in full, completed from reference TRBV7-2 and TRBJ1-1, reads GAGVSQSPSNKVTEKGKDVELRCDPISGHTALYWYRQSLGQGLEFLIYFQGNSAPDKSGLPSDRFSAERTGGSVSTLTIQRTQQEDSAVYLCASSLHNTEAFFGQGTRLTVV.

This clonotype has just a few counts. The rearrangement joins TRBV7-3 to TRBJ2-7; TRBD2 aligns across 8 bases. The germline gives CDR1 SGHTA, CDR2 FQGTGA. The CDR3 consists of 15 residues. V dropped 2 bases and J dropped 2; count of bases not matched to a gene: 5. CDR3 bases: TGTGCCAGCAGCTTAGGTCCGGGAGGGCCCTACGAGCAGTACTTC. It specifies CASSLGPGGPYEQYF.

The table lists this clonotype with many counts. V and J are TRBV6-6 and TRBJ2-1; TRBD2 agrees at 10 bases. Germline trimming cut 0 bases from V and 14 bases from J; bases unmatched to any gene: 10. CDR3 size: 15 residues. In germline, CDR1 is MNHNY, CDR2 SVGAGI (reference sequence). The CDR3 coding sequence is TGTGCCAGCAGTTACTCCCCGGGACTAGCGCGAGGGGAGTTCTTC. Its translation is CASSYSPGLARGEFF.

This clonotype was observed at least ten times. The rearrangement joins TRBV5-1 to TRBJ2-1; no firm D call. The CDR3 loop spans 17 amino acids. Germline CDR1 and CDR2: SGHRS and YFSETQ. V lost 0 bases to trimming and J lost 2 bases, with 15 bases between them. The CDR3 DNA follows: TGCGCCAGCAGCTTGGGATTCCTCGGCTCTGCCTACAATGAGCAGTTCTTC. Translating it yields CASSLGFLGSAYNEQFF.

This clonotype was recorded many times. The CDR3 loop is CSAEIIGTYEQYF. Written as DNA, the CDR3 is TGCAGTGCTGAGATAATCGGTACCTACGAGCAGTACTTC. The V and J genes are TRBV20-1 and TRBJ2-7, with D uncertain. V lost 5 bases, J lost 2 bases, and 13 bases lay in between. This CDR3 contains 13 residues. In germline, CDR1 is DFQATT, CDR2 SNEGSKA (reference sequence).

This clonotype was counted many times. This chain connects TRBV29-1 to TRBJ2-1; 14 bases fit TRBD2. Germline CDR1 and CDR2: SQVTM and ANQGSEA. The ends lost 5 bases at V and 9 bases at J; junction bases unmatched: 3. The CDR3 consists of 13 residues. Here the CDR3 DNA reads TGCAGCGTTTCGGGACTAGCGGGAGCTGAGCAGTTCTTC. It specifies CSVSGLAGAEQFF.

Ten or more counts support this clonotype. The chain couples TRBV9 to TRBJ2-7, with 7 bases aligning to TRBD2. CDR3 length: 16 amino acids. The J segment lost 2 bases and the V segment lost 4 bases, leaving 12 bases of the junction unmatched. Germline V gene lookup returns CDR1 SGDLS and CDR2 YYNGEE. This CDR3 reads CASSSGLLDVTYEQYF. For the CDR3, the DNA is TGTGCCAGCAGCTCGGGACTACTGGACGTCACCTACGAGCAGTACTTC.

This clonotype has more than one count but fewer than ten. A much larger clonotype is one base distant, so this may be a read error. J is TRBJ2-3 and V is TRBV5-1, with 11 positions matching TRBD1. The germline CDR1 and CDR2 sequences are SGHRS and YFSETQ. This CDR3 has 16 amino acids. In DNA form, the CDR3 reads TGCGCCAGCACCCTCCCTCGGACAGGGGGCACAGATACGCGGTATTTT. Encoded protein: CASTLPRTGGTDTRYF.

This clonotype was counted many times. The chain is built from TRBV25-1 and TRBJ1-1; TRBD1 matches 9 bases. Per the germline V gene, CDR1 is MGHDK and CDR2 is SYGVNS. V was clipped by 7 bases and J by 2 bases; unmatched bases: 2. The CDR3 loop spans 13 amino acids. CDR3 residues: CASKTGGNTEAFF. The CDR3 DNA reads TGTGCCAGCAAGACAGGGGGTAACACTGAAGCTTTCTTT.

This clonotype was observed a few times. The chain uses TRBV7-8 and TRBJ1-3, with 11 nucleotides matching TRBD1. From germline, CDR1 is SGHVS and CDR2 FQNEAQ. V shed 5 bases, J shed 3 bases, and the junction held 6 bases outside the gene matches. This CDR3 is 16 amino acids long. DNA of the CDR3: TGTGCCAGCAGCCGAGAGGACAGGGGGCTTGGAAACACCATATATTTT. Protein product: CASSREDRGLGNTIYF. Together with reference TRBV7-8 and TRBJ1-3, the CDR3 gives the full variable domain: GAGVSQSPRYKVAKRGQDVALRCDPISGHVSLFWYQQALGQGPEFLTYFQNEAQLDKSGLPSDRFFAERPEGSVSTLKIQRTQQEDSAVYLCASSREDRGLGNTIYFGEGSWLTVV.

This clonotype has at least ten counts. The chain employs TRBV29-1 and TRBJ2-2; 8 bases line up with TRBD2. V shed 7 bases, J shed 5 bases, and the junction held 12 bases outside the gene matches. The CDR3 length is 15 residues. Germline V gene data show CDR1 as SQVTM and CDR2 as ANQGSEA. CDR3: CSAAPAGVNTGELFF. The CDR3 coding sequence is TGCAGCGCTGCCCCAGCGGGAGTAAATACCGGGGAGCTGTTTTTT.

This clonotype was counted a few times. This chain joins TRBV9 and TRBJ2-5, with 8 nucleotides matching TRBD1. Trimming removed 3 bases from V and 5 bases from J; junction bases left unmatched: 6. From germline, CDR1 is SGDLS and CDR2 YYNGEE. CDR3 length: 14 residues. The CDR3 sequence: CASSAGQGWETQYF. DNA of the CDR3: TGTGCCAGCAGCGCCGGACAGGGATGGGAGACCCAGTACTTC. The whole variable domain, remainder taken from reference TRBV9 and TRBJ2-5, is DSGVTQTPKHLITATGQRVTLRCSPRSGDLSVYWYQQSLDQGLQFLIQYYNGEERAKGNILERFSAQQFPDLHSELNLSSLELGDSALYFCASSAGQGWETQYFGPGTRLLVL.

This clonotype was seen repeatedly, ten times or more. The rearrangement uses TRBV5-8 and TRBJ2-5; D gene uncertain. This CDR3 is built from 13 residues. CDR1 is SGHTS, CDR2 YDEGEE, per germline. Trimming stripped 1 base from V and 5 bases from J, with 9 bases between. The CDR3 sequence: CASSLIGAETQYF. The CDR3 DNA reads TGTGCCAGCAGCTTGATCGGTGCGGAGACCCAGTACTTC.

This clonotype has at least ten counts. The V gene is TRBV4-3, the J gene TRBJ2-3, with 7 nucleotides matching TRBD2. CDR1 is LGHNA and CDR2 is YSLEER in the germline V gene. The V and J ends lost 4 bases and 6 bases, in that order; junction bases with no gene match: 4. The CDR3 is 13 amino acids. CDR3: CASSRGGRDTQYF. CDR3 nucleotides: TGCGCCAGCAGCCGGGGGGGGAGGGATACGCAGTATTTT.

V gene TRBV6-6 combines with J gene TRBJ2-7, with TRBD1 as a possible D gene (6 bases). CDR3 size: 15 residues. The V end lost 6 bases, the J end lost 3 bases, and 18 bases lay between the germline ends. The V gene's germline CDR1 is MNHNY and CDR2 SVGAGI (reference sequence). The CDR3 bases are TGTGCCAGCAGAACAGACAGGTCTTCGGGCTACGAGCAGTACTTC. This gives the protein CASRTDRSSGYEQYF.

This clonotype came up many times. V usage is TRBV3-1 and J usage is TRBJ2-7, with 9 bases lining up with TRBD2. Germline assignment: CDR1 LGHDT and CDR2 YNNKEL (reference sequence). The CDR3 extends over 14 amino acids. V was pared by 6 bases and J by 6 bases, with 9 bases of the junction left unmatched. The CDR3 DNA reads as TGTGCCAGCAGACCCTTTAGCGGGAGAGGCGAGCAGTACTTC. This gives the protein CASRPFSGRGEQYF.

This clonotype was picked up many times. The rearrangement joins TRBV5-4 to TRBJ1-2; 7 nucleotides match TRBD1. The CDR3 totals 14 residues. Germline CDR1 SGHNT, CDR2 YYREEE (reference sequence). Germline trimming cut 4 bases from V and 4 bases from J; bases unmatched to any gene: 7. The CDR3 region has the DNA TGTGCCAGCAGCCGAGAGCAGGGGGTCTATGGCTACACCTTC. This sequence encodes CASSREQGVYGYTF.

Worth noting for this clonotype: One base away lies a much larger clone, so this may be a sequencing read error. This chain joins TRBV6-2 or TRBV6-3 and TRBJ2-5; D may match TRBD1 or TRBD2 (5 bases each). Germline V gives CDR1 MNHEY, CDR2 SVGEGT. CDR3 length: 12 residues. For the CDR3, the DNA is TGTGCCAGCAGCTGGGTAGGGGAGACCCGGTACTTC. This translates into CASSWVGETRYF.

The chain is built from TRBV7-2 and TRBJ2-1; 12 nucleotides align to TRBD2. The CDR3 consists of 17 residues. The J segment lost 8 bases and the V segment lost 3 bases, leaving 11 bases of the junction unmatched. The germline CDR1 and CDR2 sequences are SGHTA and FQGNSA. This CDR3 is CASSFWTSGIRSHEQFF. CDR3 coding DNA: TGTGCCAGCAGCTTTTGGACTAGCGGGATACGAAGCCATGAGCAGTTCTTC.